This record concerns one T cell receptor (beta chain) sequence. The data derive from a study of CD8 T cells in Susac syndrome. A quantity of 0.5 to 1 ug RNA underwent reverse transcription using random hexamers. The method of amplification for TCR beta CDR3 was immunoSEQ multiplex PCR, covering 54 Vbeta and 13 Jbeta. TCRdb analysed the immunoSEQ multiplex PCR reads with MiXCR anew, one entry per CDR3 protein. The table records about 200,000 distinct CDR3 sequences, under 95% of them present only once. Trimming cost V 1 base and J 10 bases; bases outside gene matches: 7. The CDR3 runs 14 residues. The germline V gene has CDR1 SGHRS and CDR2 YFSETQ. Controls were healthy donors chosen to match patients in age and sex.

This chain connects TRBV5-1 to TRBJ2-7, with 11 bases matching TRBD1. This receptor was obtained from a human donor in good health. Sequencing input: CD4+ T cells from PBMCs. CDR3 in DNA: TGCGCCAGCAGCTTGAGACCGGGACAGGGGGTCCAGTACTTC. It encodes CASSLRPGQGVQYF.